These 31 T cell receptor beta chains share one sample of origin, sequenced in a study of graft-versus-host responses after intestinal transplantation. Libraries were prepared by immunoSEQ multiplex PCR; TCRdb keeps only in-frame clonotypes and omits some of them. This table holds 15,000 or so clones, 33% found once. Here the sequenced sample was alloreactive CD4+ T cells from a mixed lymphocyte reaction culture, taken before intestinal transplant. Documented subset: CFSE-low proliferating T cells sorted from approximately 6-day pre-transplant mixed lymphocyte reaction (GvH or HvG direction). Receptors were obtained from a human patient who received an intestinal transplant.

This chain uses TRBV5-6 with TRBJ2-2; TRBD2 agrees at 8 bases. The CDR3 contains 18 residues. The V segment lost 4 bases and the J segment 3 bases; nucleotides outside the gene matches: 14. Germline CDR1 and CDR2: SGHDT and YYEEEE. The CDR3 protein is CASSLPPAGVLYTGELFF. In DNA, the CDR3 is TGTGCCAGCAGCCTCCCCCCAGCGGGAGTTTTGTACACCGGGGAGCTGTTTTTT.

This clone was seen a few times. The chain joins TRBV5-1 to TRBJ2-1; D is unclear. The V gene's germline CDR1 is SGHRS and CDR2 YFSETQ. This CDR3 contains 14 residues. Trimming removed 0 bases from V and 5 bases from J, with 9 bases in between. This CDR3 is CASSLVARHNEQFF. Here the CDR3 DNA reads TGCGCCAGCAGCTTGGTGGCCAGACACAATGAGCAGTTCTTC.

This clone has only a few counts. The V gene is TRBV5-1, the J gene TRBJ2-5; 7 bases line up with TRBD1. This CDR3 spans 13 amino acids. With V trimmed by 0 bases and J by 4 bases, 0 bases remained unmatched. CDR1 is SGHRS and CDR2 is YFSETQ in the germline V gene. This CDR3 is CASSLDRGETQYF. CDR3 DNA sequence: TGCGCCAGCAGCTTGGACAGGGGAGAGACCCAGTACTTC.

The rearrangement links TRBV27 to TRBJ2-3, with 8 bases matching TRBD2. Germline V gene data show CDR1 as MNHEY and CDR2 as SMNVEV (reference sequence). With 6 bases clipped from V and 3 bases from J, the junction kept 5 bases outside the gene matches. This CDR3 has 14 residues. DNA for the CDR3: TGTGCCAGCAGAGAGCGGGGGCGAACAGATACGCAGTATTTT. Translation gives CASRERGRTDTQYF.

The rearrangement links TRBV21-1 to TRBJ2-1. TRBV21-1 is marked as a pseudogene. This CDR3 spans 13 amino acids. The CDR3 nucleotides read TGTGCCAGCAGCGCAGGGAGCACAAATGAGCAGTTCTTC. Its translation is CASSAGSTNEQFF.

This rearrangement joins TRBV28 to TRBJ2-7, with 7 positions matching TRBD2. This CDR3 region has 15 residues. From germline, CDR1 is MDHEN and CDR2 SYDVKM. The trim removed 7 bases at V and 8 bases at J, leaving 17 bases unmatched. CDR3 sequence reads: CASTGGYAGPTKQYF. The DNA for the CDR3 is TGTGCCAGCACCGGGGGGTACGCGGGGCCTACGAAGCAGTACTTC.

The chain carries TRBV5-1 and TRBJ1-1; D remains ambiguous. V was trimmed by 4 bases and J by 7 bases, leaving 14 bases between them. The CDR3 runs to 13 residues. Germline-derived CDR1 and CDR2 are SGHRS and YFSETQ. The DNA of the CDR3 is TGCGCCAGCAGCCCGGGGAGCCAAGGTGAAGCTTTCTTT. Translating it yields CASSPGSQGEAFF. The full variable domain, its missing parts supplied by reference TRBV5-1 and TRBJ1-1, is KAGVTQTPRYLIKTRGQQVTLSCSPISGHRSVSWYQQTPGQGLQFLFEYFSETQRNKGNFPGRFSGRQFSNSRSEMNVSTLELGDSALYLCASSPGSQGEAFFGQGTRLTVV.

V is TRBV19 and J is TRBJ2-1; 8 bases line up with TRBD2. This CDR3 is built from 17 residues. The V and J ends lost 1 base and 5 bases, in that order; junction bases with no gene match: 10. CDR1 and CDR2 (germline): LNHDA, SQIVND (reference sequence). As DNA, the CDR3 is TGTGCCAGTAGTATAGCCCAAGGACTAGCATCCCACAATGAGCAGTTCTTC. Translation: CASSIAQGLASHNEQFF.

The chain recombines TRBV7-3 with TRBJ2-7; 7 positions match TRBD1. The CDR3 spans 15 residues. From germline, CDR1 is SGHTA and CDR2 FQGTGA. The ends lost 6 bases at V and 0 bases at J; junction bases unmatched: 8. Written as DNA, the CDR3 is TGTGCCAGCAGTCGGGACAGTTATAGCTCCTACGAGCAGTACTTC. Translating gives CASSRDSYSSYEQYF.

This rearrangement joins TRBV19 to TRBJ2-1; D remains ambiguous. This CDR3 comprises 13 residues. Germline-derived CDR1 and CDR2 are LNHDA and SQIVND (reference sequence). V was clipped by 5 bases and J by 0 bases, with 5 bases between them. The CDR3, as DNA: TGTGCCAGTAGTCCCCCCTCCTACAATGAGCAGTTCTTC. Amino acids: CASSPPSYNEQFF.

This clone qualifies as medium-sized (0.01 to 0.1%). V gene TRBV10-1 combines with J gene TRBJ2-1; no reliable D call. CDR3 length equals 17 residues. Trimming took 8 bases from V and 2 from J, leaving 22 bases between them. Per germline, CDR1 WNHNN and CDR2 SYGVQD (reference sequence). CDR3 protein: CASGPLGPRKAYNEQFF. The CDR3 nucleotides read TGCGCCAGCGGCCCCCTTGGCCCCAGGAAGGCCTACAATGAGCAGTTCTTC.

The chain couples TRBV6-5 to TRBJ1-2; D remains ambiguous. The CDR3 covers 13 residues. In germline, CDR1 is MNHEY, CDR2 SVGAGI. Trimming cost V 0 bases and J 4 bases, with 6 bases left between them. CDR3 coding DNA: TGTGCCAGCAGTTACTCAGATTCCTATGGCTACACCTTC. Protein: CASSYSDSYGYTF.

The CDR3 nucleotides read TGTGCCAGCAGTTACTCGCGGGGGCCAGAGACCCAGTACTTC. Protein product: CASSYSRGPETQYF. The chain is built from TRBV6-5 and TRBJ2-5; maybe TRBD2 (7 bases). CDR1 and CDR2 (germline): MNHEY, SVGAGI. V was cut by 0 bases and J by 4 bases, with 9 bases left in between. This CDR3 spans 14 amino acids.

The V gene is TRBV6-5, the J gene TRBJ2-3; TRBD2 matches 11 bases. The germline V gene encodes CDR1 MNHEY and CDR2 SVGAGI. V was clipped by 4 bases and J by 3 bases; unmatched bases: 3. CDR3 length equals 15 residues. Written as DNA, the CDR3 is TGTGCCAGCAGTTGGGCTAGCGGGAGGACAGATACGCAGTATTTT. Its translation is CASSWASGRTDTQYF.

The V gene is TRBV6-5, the J gene TRBJ2-7; D might be TRBD1 or TRBD2, each matching 6 bases. CDR1 and CDR2 (germline): MNHEY, SVGAGI. Deletions cut 5 bases from V and 6 bases from J, with 14 bases between. CDR3 length: 13 amino acids. CDR3 protein: CASSVGGQTEQYF. The CDR3 DNA reads as TGTGCCAGCAGTGTTGGGGGGCAAACCGAGCAGTACTTC.

This clone turned up a few times. This chain connects TRBV6-6 to TRBJ2-7; 10 positions match TRBD2. Trimming cost V 0 bases and J 2 bases; bases outside gene matches: 1. From germline, CDR1 is MNHNY and CDR2 SVGAGI (reference sequence). This CDR3 contains 15 residues. The CDR3: CASSYSGTSAYEQYF. The CDR3 bases are TGTGCCAGCAGTTACTCCGGGACTAGCGCCTACGAGCAGTACTTC.

With respect to this clone: Sequence at one end of the junction differs from germline and may be a read error. Within the sample, other DNA sequences also encode this same CDR3. The chain recombines TRBV7-9 with TRBJ2-7; perhaps TRBD2 as D (6 bases). Per germline, CDR1 SEHNR and CDR2 FQNEAQ (reference sequence). There are 14 residues in the CDR3. CDR3 loop: CASSYSGRVYEQYF. CDR3 nucleotide sequence: TGCGCCAGCAGCTACAGCGGGCGTGTCTACGAGCAGTACTTC.

The V call is TRBV19, the J call TRBJ1-5; no clear D gene. The CDR3 is 13 amino acids. Germline assignment: CDR1 LNHDA and CDR2 SQIVND (reference sequence). The V end lost 2 bases, the J end lost 6 bases, and 8 bases lay between the germline ends. The CDR3 sequence is CASSITVGQPQHF. In nucleotides, the CDR3 is TGTGCCAGTAGTATAACCGTGGGTCAGCCCCAGCATTTT.

The chain is built from TRBV11-2 and TRBJ2-7, with unresolved D. The CDR3 has 13 amino acids. V dropped 8 bases and J dropped 7 bases, with 18 bases sitting between them. Germline CDR1 SGHAT, CDR2 FQNNGV. The CDR3 sequence: CASQNPGLAEQYF. The CDR3 nucleotides are TGTGCCAGCCAAAACCCCGGTCTGGCGGAGCAGTACTTC.

This clone was detected only a few times. The chain uses TRBV5-5 and TRBJ2-3; D call uncertain. CDR3 size: 15 residues. Trimming pared 1 base from V and 0 bases from J, leaving 9 bases between. The germline CDR1 and CDR2 sequences are SGHKS and YYEKEE (reference sequence). The CDR3 loop is CASSLQLTSTDTQYF. The CDR3 DNA is TGTGCCAGCAGCTTGCAACTTACTAGCACAGATACGCAGTATTTT.

The chain has TRBV5-1 and TRBJ1-1; 8 bases are shared with TRBD1. This CDR3 has 15 residues. V gave up 0 bases and J gave up 0 bases; unmatched junction bases: 1. Germline CDR1 and CDR2: SGHRS and YFSETQ. The CDR3 here is CASSLGQGLNTEAFF. DNA for the CDR3: TGCGCCAGCAGCTTGGGACAGGGGTTGAACACTGAAGCTTTCTTT.

This clone was picked up one time. The chain joins TRBV7-2 to TRBJ2-7; possible D gene TRBD2, 6 bases. Germline lookup yields CDR1 SGHTA and CDR2 FQGNSA. This CDR3 has 14 amino acids. The ends were cut back, 6 bases at V and 2 bases at J, with 14 bases in the middle. CDR3 loop: CASSWGRGTYEQYF. The CDR3 bases are TGTGCCAGCAGTTGGGGCCGGGGGACCTACGAGCAGTACTTC.

This clone came up a few times. V and J are TRBV27 and TRBJ1-1; TRBD1 might be the D (5 bases). Deletions cut 8 bases from V and 4 bases from J, with 23 bases between. CDR3 length: 16 residues. Germline-derived CDR1 and CDR2 are MNHEY and SMNVEV (reference sequence). CDR3 protein: CASGFARGVWGTEAFF. CDR3 in DNA: TGTGCCAGCGGCTTTGCTCGGGGGGTTTGGGGCACTGAAGCTTTCTTT.

The CDR3 protein is CASSPSGTSGEQYF. CDR3 nucleotide sequence: TGTGCCAGCAGCCCTTCAGGGACTAGCGGGGAGCAGTACTTC. The rearrangement joins TRBV5-4 to TRBJ2-7; 12 bases fit TRBD2. There are 14 residues in the CDR3. Germline V CDR1 and CDR2: SGHNT, YYREEE (reference sequence). Trimming at V came to 4 bases and at J to 7 bases, leaving 6 bases not matched to a gene.

The J gene is TRBJ2-3, the V gene TRBV30, with no clear D. CDR3 length: 16 residues. The germline V gene has CDR1 GTSNPN and CDR2 SVGIG (reference sequence). V dropped 0 bases and J dropped 4 bases, with 17 bases sitting between them. The CDR3 reads CAWSVTPIDRPDTQYF. Here the CDR3 DNA reads TGTGCCTGGAGTGTGACCCCGATCGATAGGCCAGATACGCAGTATTTT.

The chain employs TRBV2 and TRBJ2-7; the D is unclear. Germline lookup yields CDR1 SNHLY and CDR2 FYNNEI. The CDR3 loop spans 15 amino acids. The V and J ends lost 8 bases and 1 base respectively, with 18 bases between them. This chain's CDR3 is CASSEGPVPSYEQYF. Written as DNA, the CDR3 is TGTGCCAGCTCCGAAGGGCCAGTACCTTCCTACGAGCAGTACTTC.

The chain links TRBV5-6 to TRBJ2-7; perhaps TRBD2 as D (6 bases). The CDR3 is made up of 15 amino acids. CDR1 SGHDT and CDR2 YYEEEE come from the germline V gene. The ends were cut back, 1 base at V and 5 bases at J, with 16 bases in the middle. The CDR3 DNA is TGTGCCAGCAGCTTGCTCCCCCGGGACTCAAACGAGCAGTACTTC. It encodes CASSLLPRDSNEQYF.

Here the CDR3 reads CASGLGLAGAGDTQYF. DNA for the CDR3: TGTGCTAGTGGTTTGGGGCTAGCGGGAGCGGGTGATACGCAGTATTTT. The V and J genes are TRBV12-5 and TRBJ2-3; 10 nucleotides line up with TRBD2. The germline gives CDR1 LGHNT, CDR2 FRNRAP. The junction had 7 bases not matched to a gene; V was cut back by 1 base and J by 6 bases. The CDR3 has 16 amino acids.

By share, this clone ranks as medium-sized. The gene calls are TRBV19 and TRBJ1-3; tentatively, D is TRBD1 (6 bases). V lost 4 bases, J lost 4 bases, and 8 bases lay in between. The germline CDR1 and CDR2 sequences are LNHDA and SQIVND (reference sequence). The CDR3 covers 13 residues. The CDR3 DNA follows: TGTGCCAGTAGTACAGGGGACGGAAACACCATATATTTT. Encoded protein: CASSTGDGNTIYF.

The CDR3 sequence: CASSLVTSGRQETQYF. The DNA of the CDR3 is TGTGCCAGCAGCTTAGTCACTAGCGGGAGACAAGAGACCCAGTACTTC. The rearrangement links TRBV11-3 to TRBJ2-5; 11 bases map to TRBD2. The trim removed 1 base at V and 2 bases at J, leaving 3 bases unmatched. The CDR3 contains 16 residues. Germline loops: CDR1 SGHNT, CDR2 YENEEA.

The genes are TRBV5-1 and TRBJ2-5; D gene unclear. CDR3 length equals 15 residues. The germline gives CDR1 SGHRS, CDR2 YFSETQ. The ends were cut back, 0 bases at V and 2 bases at J, with 11 bases in the middle. In DNA, the CDR3 is TGCGCCAGCAGCTTGGCCTTTCAGCCTCAAGAGACCCAGTACTTC. It specifies CASSLAFQPQETQYF. Variable domain in full (rest from reference TRBV5-1 and TRBJ2-5): KAGVTQTPRYLIKTRGQQVTLSCSPISGHRSVSWYQQTPGQGLQFLFEYFSETQRNKGNFPGRFSGRQFSNSRSEMNVSTLELGDSALYLCASSLAFQPQETQYFGPGTRLLVL.